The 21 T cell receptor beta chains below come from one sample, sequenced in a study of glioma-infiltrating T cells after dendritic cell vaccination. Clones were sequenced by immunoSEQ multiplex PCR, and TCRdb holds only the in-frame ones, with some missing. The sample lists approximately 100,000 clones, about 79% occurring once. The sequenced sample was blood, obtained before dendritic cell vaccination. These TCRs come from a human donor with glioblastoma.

The DNA for the CDR3 is TGTGCCAGCAGTTTGACCGGGACAGGGGTAGATGAGCAGTTCTTC. Protein sequence: CASSLTGTGVDEQFF. This chain links TRBV6-5 with TRBJ2-1, with TRBD1 identical over 10 bases. Germline trimming cut 4 bases from V and 8 bases from J; bases unmatched to any gene: 8. Germline CDR1 and CDR2: MNHEY and SVGAGI. The CDR3 has 15 amino acids.

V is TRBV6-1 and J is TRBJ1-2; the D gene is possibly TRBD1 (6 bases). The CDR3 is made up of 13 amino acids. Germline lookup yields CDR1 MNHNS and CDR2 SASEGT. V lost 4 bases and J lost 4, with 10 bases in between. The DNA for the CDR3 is TGTGCCAGCAGTGTTACAGGGAGCTATGGCTACACCTTC. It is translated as CASSVTGSYGYTF.

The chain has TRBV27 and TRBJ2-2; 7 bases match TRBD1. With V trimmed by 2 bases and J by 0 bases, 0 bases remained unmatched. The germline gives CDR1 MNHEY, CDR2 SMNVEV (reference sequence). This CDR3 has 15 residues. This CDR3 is CASSLTGANTGELFF. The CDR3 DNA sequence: TGTGCCAGCAGTTTAACAGGGGCGAACACCGGGGAGCTGTTTTTT.

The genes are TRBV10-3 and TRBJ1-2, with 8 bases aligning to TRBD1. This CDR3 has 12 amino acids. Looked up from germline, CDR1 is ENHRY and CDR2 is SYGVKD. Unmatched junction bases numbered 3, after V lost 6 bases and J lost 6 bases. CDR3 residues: CAISPTGDGYTF. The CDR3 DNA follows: TGTGCCATCAGCCCGACAGGGGATGGCTACACCTTC.

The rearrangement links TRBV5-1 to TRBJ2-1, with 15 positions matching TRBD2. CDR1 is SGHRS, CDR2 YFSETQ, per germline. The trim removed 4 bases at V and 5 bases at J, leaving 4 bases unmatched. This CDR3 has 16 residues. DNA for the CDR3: TGCGCCAGCAGCCAGGGACTAGCGGGGGGCCACAATGAGCAGTTCTTC. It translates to CASSQGLAGGHNEQFF. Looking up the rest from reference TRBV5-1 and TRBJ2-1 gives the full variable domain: KAGVTQTPRYLIKTRGQQVTLSCSPISGHRSVSWYQQTPGQGLQFLFEYFSETQRNKGNFPGRFSGRQFSNSRSEMNVSTLELGDSALYLCASSQGLAGGHNEQFFGPGTRLTVL.

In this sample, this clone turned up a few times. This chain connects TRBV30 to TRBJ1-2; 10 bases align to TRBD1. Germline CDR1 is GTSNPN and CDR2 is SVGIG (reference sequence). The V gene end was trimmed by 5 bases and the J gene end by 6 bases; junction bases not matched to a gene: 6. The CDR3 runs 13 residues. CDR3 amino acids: CAWYRDRGNGYTF. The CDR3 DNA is TGTGCCTGGTACCGGGACAGGGGAAATGGCTACACCTTC. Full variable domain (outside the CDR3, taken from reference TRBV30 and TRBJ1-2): SQTIHQWPATLVQPVGSPLSLECTVEGTSNPNLYWYRQAAGRGLQLLFYSVGIGQISSEVPQNLSASRPQDRQFILSSKKLLLSDSGFYLCAWYRDRGNGYTFGSGTRLTVV.

The CDR3: CASSEGGRGNQPQHF. The CDR3 coding sequence is TGTGCCAGCAGTGAAGGTGGTAGGGGTAATCAGCCCCAGCATTTT. The genes are TRBV6-1 and TRBJ1-5, with D perhaps TRBD1 (5 bases). The CDR3 sequence is 15 residues long. Germline V gene lookup returns CDR1 MNHNS and CDR2 SASEGT. V was pared by 1 base and J by 4 bases, with 11 bases between.

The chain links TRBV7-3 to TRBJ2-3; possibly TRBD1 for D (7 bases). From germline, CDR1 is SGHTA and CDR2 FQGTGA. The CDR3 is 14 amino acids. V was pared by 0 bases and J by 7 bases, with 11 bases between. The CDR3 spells CASSLTGGGNTQYF. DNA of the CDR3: TGTGCCAGCAGCTTAACAGGGGGCGGGAATACGCAGTATTTT.

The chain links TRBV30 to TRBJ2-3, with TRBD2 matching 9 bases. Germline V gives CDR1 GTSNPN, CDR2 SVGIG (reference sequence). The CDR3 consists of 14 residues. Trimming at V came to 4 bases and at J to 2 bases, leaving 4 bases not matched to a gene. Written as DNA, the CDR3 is TGTGCCTGGACGGCTAGCGGGGTCACAGATACGCAGTATTTT. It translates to CAWTASGVTDTQYF.

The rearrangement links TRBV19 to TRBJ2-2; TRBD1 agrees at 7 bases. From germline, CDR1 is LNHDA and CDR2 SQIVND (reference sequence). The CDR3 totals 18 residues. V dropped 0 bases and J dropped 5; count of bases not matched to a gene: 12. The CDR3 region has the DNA TGTGCCAGTAGTATAGATCGAGGGGGCCAGGGGAGAACCGGGGAGCTGTTTTTT. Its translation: CASSIDRGGQGRTGELFF. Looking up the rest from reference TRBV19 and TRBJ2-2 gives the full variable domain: DGGITQSPKYLFRKEGQNVTLSCEQNLNHDAMYWYRQDPGQGLRLIYYSQIVNDFQKGDIAEGYSVSREKKESFPLTVTSAQKNPTAFYLCASSIDRGGQGRTGELFFGEGSRLTVL.

This CDR3 reads CASSGEREGHSYEQYF. CDR3 nucleotides: TGTGCCAGCAGCGGAGAGCGGGAGGGACACTCCTACGAGCAGTACTTC. The genes are TRBV11-2 and TRBJ2-7; 10 nucleotides line up with TRBD2. CDR1 and CDR2 (germline): SGHAT, FQNNGV. Trimming cost V 5 bases and J 0 bases; bases outside gene matches: 7. This CDR3 has 16 amino acids. Complete variable domain (other parts from reference TRBV11-2 and TRBJ2-7): EAGVAQSPRYKIIEKRQSVAFWCNPISGHATLYWYQQILGQGPKLLIQFQNNGVVDDSQLPKDRFSAERLKGVDSTLKIQPAKLEDSAVYLCASSGEREGHSYEQYFGPGTRLTVT.

The CDR3 DNA reads as TGTGCCAGCAGCGCCCGCTTGGGAGGAGAGACCCAGTACTTC. Translating it yields CASSARLGGETQYF. V is TRBV9 and J is TRBJ2-5; weak D call: TRBD2 (6 bases). Germline loops: CDR1 SGDLS, CDR2 YYNGEE. This CDR3 is 14 amino acids long. With 3 bases removed from V and 4 bases from J, the gap between germline ends came to 13 bases.

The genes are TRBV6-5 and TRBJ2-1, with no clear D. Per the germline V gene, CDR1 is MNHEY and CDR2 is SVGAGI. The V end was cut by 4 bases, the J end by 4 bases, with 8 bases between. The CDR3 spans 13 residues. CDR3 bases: TGTGCCAGCAGTTCCTCGGAGTACAATGAGCAGTTCTTC. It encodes CASSSSEYNEQFF.

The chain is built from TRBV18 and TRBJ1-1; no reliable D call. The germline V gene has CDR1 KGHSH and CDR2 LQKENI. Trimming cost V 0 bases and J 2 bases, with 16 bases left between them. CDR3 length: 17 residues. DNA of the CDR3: TGTGCCAGCTCACCACCGGTCCGGATGACGGGAAACACTGAAGCTTTCTTT. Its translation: CASSPPVRMTGNTEAFF.

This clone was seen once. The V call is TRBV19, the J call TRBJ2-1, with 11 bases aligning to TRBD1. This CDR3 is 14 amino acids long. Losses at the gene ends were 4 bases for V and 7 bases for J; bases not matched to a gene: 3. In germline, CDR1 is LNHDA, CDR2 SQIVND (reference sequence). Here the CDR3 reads CASSKDRGRNEQFF. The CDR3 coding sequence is TGTGCCAGTAGTAAGGACAGGGGGCGGAATGAGCAGTTCTTC. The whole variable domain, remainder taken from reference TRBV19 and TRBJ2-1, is DGGITQSPKYLFRKEGQNVTLSCEQNLNHDAMYWYRQDPGQGLRLIYYSQIVNDFQKGDIAEGYSVSREKKESFPLTVTSAQKNPTAFYLCASSKDRGRNEQFFGPGTRLTVL.

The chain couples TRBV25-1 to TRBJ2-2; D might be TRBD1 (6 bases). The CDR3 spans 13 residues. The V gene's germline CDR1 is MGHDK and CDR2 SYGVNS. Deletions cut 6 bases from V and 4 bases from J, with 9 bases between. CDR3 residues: CASRQGFTGELFF. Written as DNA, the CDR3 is TGTGCCAGCAGACAGGGTTTCACCGGGGAGCTGTTTTTT.

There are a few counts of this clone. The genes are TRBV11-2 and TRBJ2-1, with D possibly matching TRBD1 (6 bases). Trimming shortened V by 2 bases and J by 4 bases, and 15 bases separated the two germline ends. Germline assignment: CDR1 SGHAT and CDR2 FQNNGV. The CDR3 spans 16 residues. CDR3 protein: CASSLFSGEGYNEQFF. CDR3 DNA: TGTGCCAGCAGCTTATTTTCAGGGGAAGGGTACAATGAGCAGTTCTTC.

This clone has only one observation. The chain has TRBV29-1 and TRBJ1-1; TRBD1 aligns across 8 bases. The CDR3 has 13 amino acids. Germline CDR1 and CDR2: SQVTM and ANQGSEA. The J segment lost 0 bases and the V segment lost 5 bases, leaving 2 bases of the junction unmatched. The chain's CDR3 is CSVWTGMNTEAFF. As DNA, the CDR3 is TGCAGCGTTTGGACAGGGATGAACACTGAAGCTTTCTTT.

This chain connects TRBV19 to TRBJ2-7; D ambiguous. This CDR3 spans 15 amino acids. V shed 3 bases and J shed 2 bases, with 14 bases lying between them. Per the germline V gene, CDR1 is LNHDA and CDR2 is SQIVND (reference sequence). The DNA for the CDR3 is TGTGCCAGTAGTATCGCGTTGTTCCAACCCTACGAGCAGTACTTC. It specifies CASSIALFQPYEQYF.

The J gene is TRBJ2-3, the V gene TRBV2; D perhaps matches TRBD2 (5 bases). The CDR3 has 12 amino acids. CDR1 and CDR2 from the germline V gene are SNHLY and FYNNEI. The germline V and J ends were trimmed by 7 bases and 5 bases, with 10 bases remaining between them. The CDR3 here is CASNQRLDTQYF. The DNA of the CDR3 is TGTGCCAGCAATCAGCGGTTAGATACGCAGTATTTT. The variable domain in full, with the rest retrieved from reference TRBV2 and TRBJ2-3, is EPEVTQTPSHQVTQMGQEVILRCVPISNHLYFYWYRQILGQKVEFLVSFYNNEISEKSEIFDDQFSVERPDGSNFTLKIRSTKLEDSAMYFCASNQRLDTQYFGPGTRLTVL.

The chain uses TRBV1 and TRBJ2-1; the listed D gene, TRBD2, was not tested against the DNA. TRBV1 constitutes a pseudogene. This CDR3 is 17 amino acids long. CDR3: CTSSQCPRGGSRGEQFF. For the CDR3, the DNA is TGCACCAGCAGCCAATGCCCCCGGGGCGGGAGCCGGGGTGAGCAGTTCTTC.